The 16 T cell receptor beta chains below were found in one sample sequenced in a study of post-analysis software for immune sequencing data. The antigens of these receptors remain unknown. Libraries were made from TCR beta cDNA, and they carried unique molecular identifiers. Each CDR3 protein is one row after TCRdb ran MiXCR on the PCR reads. The sample has hundreds of thousands of distinct CDR3 sequences, approximately 59% seen once. Notes on the study in general: Controls showed lower frequencies than patients for roughly five TRBV segments, and TRBV5-6, TRBV5-1 and TRBV20-1 were among these.

Material for sequencing was blood. All receptors come from a girl aged 2 to 9 with multiple sclerosis.

This sequence joins TRBV7-8 and TRBJ2-7; D gene unclear. V lost 4 bases to trimming and J lost 2 bases, with 15 bases between them. There are 15 residues in the CDR3. Germline-derived CDR1 and CDR2 are SGHVS and FQNEAQ. The CDR3 loop reads CASSSRTDLTYEQYF. Here the CDR3 DNA reads TGTGCCAGCAGCTCGAGGACGGACCTTACCTACGAGCAGTACTTC. The complete variable domain, with remaining parts taken from reference TRBV7-8 and TRBJ2-7, reads GAGVSQSPRYKVAKRGQDVALRCDPISGHVSLFWYQQALGQGPEFLTYFQNEAQLDKSGLPSDRFFAERPEGSVSTLKIQRTQQEDSAVYLCASSSRTDLTYEQYFGPGTRLTVT.

About this clonotype: A read error may account for a junction end that differs from germline. The DNA of the CDR3 is TGCAGTGCTGGAGAGTGGGACAATGAGCAGTTCTTC. It specifies CSAGEWDNEQFF. The chain uses TRBV20-1 and TRBJ2-1, with no clear D. Germline V lookup: CDR1 DFQATT, CDR2 SNEGSKA (reference sequence). The CDR3 contains 12 residues.

The gene calls are TRBV2 and TRBJ2-5; D is unresolved. CDR1 SNHLY and CDR2 FYNNEI come from the germline V gene. The CDR3 length is 11 residues. Deletions cut 4 bases from V and 9 bases from J, with 9 bases between. CDR3 sequence reads: CASSGAAAQYF. The CDR3 coding sequence is TGTGCCAGCAGTGGGGCCGCGGCCCAGTACTTC.

This clonotype was seen just once. The chain uses TRBV6-2 or TRBV6-3 and TRBJ2-6; TRBD2 is a possible D gene (6 bases). From germline, CDR1 is MNHEY and CDR2 SVGEGT. The CDR3 runs to 16 residues. V dropped 0 bases and J dropped 4 bases, with 10 bases sitting between them. The CDR3 loop reads CASSYSGGTGANVLTF. The DNA of the CDR3 is TGTGCCAGCAGTTACTCCGGGGGTACGGGGGCCAACGTCCTGACTTTC.

This rearrangement joins TRBV7-2 to TRBJ2-1; TRBD1 might be the D (5 bases). Germline V gives CDR1 SGHTA, CDR2 FQGNSA. The V gene lost 4 bases and the J gene lost 0 bases, with 16 bases spanning the gap. The CDR3 runs 17 residues. CDR3 nucleotide sequence: TGTGCCAGCAGCTCCCCGTGGGGCCCGAGCTCCTACAATGAGCAGTTCTTC. Residues: CASSSPWGPSSYNEQFF.

V gene TRBV20-1 combines with J gene TRBJ2-1; 11 bases agree with TRBD2. The germline gives CDR1 DFQATT, CDR2 SNEGSKA (reference sequence). The CDR3 loop spans 17 amino acids. Trimming cost V 0 bases and J 7 bases; bases outside gene matches: 11. CDR3 region: CSARDMTSGILGNEQFF. CDR3 sequence (DNA): TGCAGTGCTAGAGATATGACTAGCGGGATTCTAGGGAATGAGCAGTTCTTC.

The V gene is TRBV12-3 or TRBV12-4, the J gene TRBJ1-2; D not resolved. Trimming left V 3 bases short and J 8 bases short, with 7 bases between. CDR3 length: 11 residues. The CDR3, as DNA: TGTGCCAGCAGTTTGCCTCCAGGCTACACCTTC. Encoded protein: CASSLPPGYTF.

The gene calls are TRBV29-1 and TRBJ2-5; D is unclear. Germline V gene data show CDR1 as SQVTM and CDR2 as ANQGSEA. Trimming cost V 4 bases and J 2 bases, with 5 bases left between them. CDR3 length equals 11 residues. The DNA of the CDR3 is TGCAGCGTTGTCGGTCAAGAGACCCAGTACTTC. Translated: CSVVGQETQYF.

This clonotype was found a few times. The chain uses TRBV5-6 and TRBJ1-2; D is possibly TRBD1 (5 bases). CDR3 length equals 15 residues. V was shortened by 0 bases and J by 1 base, with 10 bases between the two germline ends. Germline V gene sequence: CDR1 SGHDT, CDR2 YYEEEE. CDR3 nucleotide sequence: TGTGCCAGCAGCTTGGCAGGGTTCCGTAACTATGGCTACACCTTC. Protein: CASSLAGFRNYGYTF.

This sequence joins TRBV29-1 and TRBJ1-2; tentatively, D is TRBD1 (5 bases). The CDR3 has 14 amino acids. Trimming shortened V by 2 bases and J by 5 bases, and 15 bases separated the two germline ends. The germline CDR1 and CDR2 sequences are SQVTM and ANQGSEA. The CDR3 loop is CSVETGREGYGYTF. CDR3 DNA sequence: TGCAGCGTTGAAACGGGCCGGGAGGGGTATGGCTACACCTTC.

The rearrangement links TRBV12-3 or TRBV12-4 to TRBJ2-1; D is tentatively TRBD1 or TRBD2 (5 bases each). The CDR3 loop spans 12 amino acids. Trimming took off 6 bases at V and 9 bases at J, with 12 bases between the two ends. The CDR3 DNA reads as TGTGCCAGCAGGACCGGGGCGGGTGAGCAGTTCTTC. Translation gives CASRTGAGEQFF.

The chain joins TRBV10-3 to TRBJ2-7, with D possibly being TRBD1 (5 bases). This CDR3 has 14 residues. CDR1 ENHRY and CDR2 SYGVKD come from the germline V gene. V lost 4 bases to trimming and J lost 2 bases, with 12 bases between them. The CDR3 DNA sequence: TGTGCCATCAGTGGCTGGGGCGAAACCTACGAGCAGTACTTC. The encoded protein is CAISGWGETYEQYF.

The chain links TRBV11-2 to TRBJ2-3, with 13 bases aligning to TRBD2. V was clipped by 5 bases and J by 5 bases; unmatched bases: 7. The CDR3 is 16 amino acids. Germline V CDR1 and CDR2: SGHAT, FQNNGV. The CDR3 loop reads CASSLTSGGGGDTQYF. In DNA form, the CDR3 reads TGTGCCAGCAGCCTAACTAGCGGGGGGGGTGGAGATACGCAGTATTTT.

The rearrangement uses TRBV20-1 and TRBJ2-1; D gene unclear. Germline V gene sequence: CDR1 DFQATT, CDR2 SNEGSKA (reference sequence). V gave up 4 bases and J gave up 3 bases, with 13 bases separating them. There are 14 residues in the CDR3. The DNA of the CDR3 is TGCAGTGCTATCTCTAGATCATTCTACAATGAGCAGTTCTTC. Its translation: CSAISRSFYNEQFF.

This chain connects TRBV11-2 to TRBJ2-7; D not certain. The CDR3 has 15 amino acids. Germline V lookup: CDR1 SGHAT, CDR2 FQNNGV. V gave up 5 bases and J gave up 3 bases, with 17 bases separating them. The CDR3 DNA reads TGTGCCAGCAGCCGCAGCTCGGAGAATATCTACGAGCAGTACTTC. The encoded protein is CASSRSSENIYEQYF.

This clonotype has a handful of counts. J is TRBJ1-1 and V is TRBV28; a possible D gene is TRBD1 (5 bases). Trimming pared 1 base from V and 6 bases from J, leaving 18 bases between. Germline V lookup: CDR1 MDHEN, CDR2 SYDVKM. CDR3 length equals 16 residues. The CDR3 region is CASSLSAGGGVPEAFF. In DNA form, the CDR3 reads TGTGCCAGCAGTTTATCCGCCGGGGGGGGAGTGCCTGAAGCTTTCTTT.